This section outlines one T cell receptor beta chain sequence together with its context. The data were obtained in a study of T cell repertoires in ileal Crohn's disease. J lost 5 bases, V lost 3 bases, and 0 bases had no gene match. The CDR3 has 11 residues. Germline CDR1 is GTSNPN and CDR2 is SVGIG (reference sequence). Measured with immunoSEQ multiplex PCR; TCRdb has only the in-frame clones, and not every one. The profile shows about 9,600 clones, 76% of them singletons. The specimen sequenced was ileal tissue. The source of this sequence is an adult with Crohn's disease. The chain recombines TRBV30 with TRBJ1-2, with TRBD1 matching over 7 bases. CDR3 sequence: CAWRGQYGYTF. CDR3 sequence (DNA): TGTGCCTGGAGGGGACAGTATGGCTACACCTTC.